The 30 T cell receptor beta chains given below trace back to one sample, sequenced in a study of T cell responses to AZD1222 COVID-19 vaccine. The repertoire was sequenced with immunoSEQ multiplex PCR; TCRdb's copy has only in-frame clones and lacks some. The sample contains about 130,000 clones, roughly 92% of which appear only once. The sample in question was peripheral blood, obtained 28 days after the second AZD1222 dose. The source is an adult who received the AZD1222 COVID-19 vaccine.

V gene TRBV6-4 combines with J gene TRBJ2-3; TRBD2 matches 10 bases. The CDR3 consists of 15 residues. V shed 6 bases, J shed 4 bases, and the junction held 7 bases outside the gene matches. Germline V gene data show CDR1 as MRHNA and CDR2 as SNTAGT. The CDR3 bases are TGTGCCAGCAGCCCCGGGACTAGCGTCTCAGATACGCAGTATTTT. Translated: CASSPGTSVSDTQYF.

V gene TRBV11-3 combines with J gene TRBJ2-3, with TRBD2 matching 10 bases. After removal of 0 bases from V and 10 bases from J, the junction contained 7 bases not matched to a gene. Germline V gene lookup returns CDR1 SGHNT and CDR2 YENEEA. CDR3 size: 15 residues. The CDR3 sequence is CASSLDVASGSPQYF. DNA for the CDR3: TGTGCCAGCAGCTTAGATGTGGCTAGCGGGAGCCCGCAGTATTTT.

The chain combines TRBV20-1 with TRBJ1-2; D gene uncertain. The CDR3 is made up of 11 amino acids. Germline-derived CDR1 and CDR2 are DFQATT and SNEGSKA (reference sequence). V was pared by 3 bases and J by 4 bases, with 6 bases between. The CDR3 coding sequence is TGCAGTGCTAGTGGTGTCTATGGCTACACCTTC. This encodes CSASGVYGYTF.

The chain recombines TRBV6-5 with TRBJ1-5; 12 bases fit TRBD1. The CDR3 is 15 residues long. Germline V CDR1 and CDR2: MNHEY, SVGAGI. With 5 bases clipped from V and 3 bases from J, the junction kept 2 bases outside the gene matches. The DNA for the CDR3 is TGTGCCAGCAGTCTGGGACAGGGGGCCAATCAGCCCCAGCATTTT. Encoded protein: CASSLGQGANQPQHF.

The chain recombines TRBV18 with TRBJ1-5; 9 bases agree with TRBD1. Germline CDR1 is KGHSH and CDR2 is LQKENI. The CDR3 extends over 14 amino acids. V was pared by 6 bases and J by 3 bases, with 3 bases of the junction left unmatched. The CDR3 here is CASSRTGDNQPQHF. As DNA, the CDR3 is TGTGCCAGCTCCAGGACAGGGGACAATCAGCCCCAGCATTTT.

The V gene is TRBV7-2, the J gene TRBJ2-2; tentatively, D is TRBD2 (5 bases). V lost 1 base and J 6 bases, leaving 15 bases between the germline ends. The CDR3 contains 16 residues. Germline CDR1 is SGHTA and CDR2 is FQGNSA. The CDR3 DNA follows: TGTGCCAGCAGCTTAGAGCCGGCCAGGCGGGCCGGGGAGCTGTTTTTT. Its translation is CASSLEPARRAGELFF.

Comment on this clone: Germline is not matched at one junction end, which may reflect a read error. The V and J genes are TRBV27 and TRBJ1-2, with 8 positions matching TRBD1. The germline gives CDR1 MNHEY, CDR2 SMNVEV (reference sequence). This CDR3 has 13 residues. The CDR3 region is CASSLSNRDRIFF. CDR3 coding DNA: TGTGCCAGCAGTTTATCGAATCGGGACAGGATTTTCTTC.

Notes on this clone: A read error may produce the germline difference seen at one junction end. This chain uses TRBV6-5 with TRBJ1-2; TRBD1 matches at 7 bases. The CDR3 extends over 12 amino acids. Germline loops: CDR1 MNHEY, CDR2 SVGAGI. CDR3 protein: CASSSFDRALHF. In DNA form, the CDR3 reads TGTGCCAGCAGTTCCTTTGACAGGGCTCTCCACTTC.

This clone showed up just once. In DNA form, the CDR3 reads TGCGCCAGCAGCCAAGTGGGTTACAATGAGCAGTTCTTC. Its protein product is CASSQVGYNEQFF. This chain uses TRBV4-3 with TRBJ2-1, with D hard to call. The germline gives CDR1 LGHNA, CDR2 YSLEER. V lost 1 base and J 4 bases, leaving 5 bases between the germline ends. This CDR3 is built from 13 residues.

The V and J genes are TRBV27 and TRBJ2-1, with D hard to call. Germline V gene data show CDR1 as MNHEY and CDR2 as SMNVEV (reference sequence). CDR3 length: 15 amino acids. V lost 5 bases to trimming and J lost 9 bases, with 20 bases between them. The CDR3 sequence is CASSKEASFQPEQFF. CDR3 in DNA: TGTGCCAGCAGTAAAGAGGCGTCTTTCCAGCCTGAGCAGTTCTTC.

The CDR3 is CASSLSGSTEAFF. CDR3 DNA sequence: TGTGCCAGCAGCTTGTCAGGGAGCACTGAAGCTTTCTTT. The rearrangement links TRBV7-3 to TRBJ1-1, with D possibly TRBD1 on 5 matching bases. The CDR3 covers 13 residues. Between the trimmed V and J ends, which lost 3 bases and 4 bases, there was a span of 9 bases. Germline V gene data show CDR1 as SGHTA and CDR2 as FQGTGA.

This rearrangement joins TRBV28 to TRBJ2-7; D is unresolved. V lost 2 bases, J lost 2 bases, and 13 bases lay in between. The CDR3 loop spans 15 amino acids. In germline, CDR1 is MDHEN, CDR2 SYDVKM. CDR3 amino acids: CASSLGNSLTYEQYF. In DNA, the CDR3 is TGTGCCAGCAGTTTAGGGAACTCCCTAACCTACGAGCAGTACTTC.

The CDR3 here is CASSLTRSPYEQYF. The CDR3 nucleotides are TGTGCCAGCAGCTTGACTAGGAGCCCCTACGAGCAGTACTTC. This rearrangement joins TRBV11-3 to TRBJ2-7; D might be TRBD2 (6 bases). In germline, CDR1 is SGHNT, CDR2 YENEEA. The CDR3 runs to 14 residues. V was pared by 3 bases and J by 2 bases, with 11 bases between.

The V call is TRBV7-2, the J call TRBJ1-6, with D hard to call. V was cut by 2 bases and J by 10 bases, with 18 bases left in between. This CDR3 has 16 amino acids. CDR1 and CDR2 from the germline V gene are SGHTA and FQGNSA. CDR3 residues: CASSLPPTGSVSPLHF. CDR3 nucleotides: TGTGCCAGCAGCTTACCCCCGACCGGTTCGGTCTCACCCCTCCACTTT.

This chain links TRBV12-5 with TRBJ2-5; a possible D gene is TRBD2 (6 bases). Germline CDR1 is LGHNT and CDR2 is FRNRAP. The CDR3 is made up of 13 amino acids. The V end was cut by 6 bases, the J end by 4 bases, with 12 bases between. CDR3 nucleotides: TGTGCTAGTGGATCGGGACTGTCAGAGACCCAGTACTTC. This encodes CASGSGLSETQYF.

This chain uses TRBV10-3 with TRBJ2-1; D may correspond to TRBD1 or TRBD2 (7 bases each). Germline V gives CDR1 ENHRY, CDR2 SYGVKD. V lost 9 bases and J 9 bases, leaving 12 bases between the germline ends. CDR3 length: 11 amino acids. In DNA, the CDR3 is TGTGCCATACAGGGGAGGGGTGAGCAGTTCTTC. It specifies CAIQGRGEQFF.

The chain is built from TRBV7-3 and TRBJ2-5; a weak D match, TRBD2 (6 bases). Per germline, CDR1 SGHTA and CDR2 FQGTGA. This CDR3 is 15 amino acids long. Deletions cut 0 bases from V and 3 bases from J, with 11 bases between. In nucleotides, the CDR3 is TGTGCCAGCAGCTTAACGGGACTCGAAGAAGAGACCCAGTACTTC. Its protein is CASSLTGLEEETQYF.

The chain recombines TRBV5-6 with TRBJ2-6; no clear D. This CDR3 comprises 15 residues. V lost 4 bases and J lost 0, with 8 bases in between. Germline V lookup: CDR1 SGHDT, CDR2 YYEEEE. CDR3 in DNA: TGTGCCAGCAGCCCGAGGAGCTCTGGGGCCAACGTCCTGACTTTC. It codes for CASSPRSSGANVLTF.

The chain joins TRBV30 to TRBJ1-4, with 10 nucleotides matching TRBD1. Germline V lookup: CDR1 GTSNPN, CDR2 SVGIG (reference sequence). The CDR3 length is 13 residues. The V segment lost 6 bases and the J segment 5 bases; nucleotides outside the gene matches: 3. DNA for the CDR3: TGTGCCTGCCCGGGACAGGGGAATGAAAAACTGTTTTTT. Protein sequence: CACPGQGNEKLFF. The whole variable domain, remainder taken from reference TRBV30 and TRBJ1-4, is SQTIHQWPATLVQPVGSPLSLECTVEGTSNPNLYWYRQAAGRGLQLLFYSVGIGQISSEVPQNLSASRPQDRQFILSSKKLLLSDSGFYLCACPGQGNEKLFFGSGTQLSVL.

The chain carries TRBV6-5 and TRBJ1-1, with D perhaps matching TRBD1 (6 bases). The CDR3 consists of 14 residues. CDR1 and CDR2 from the germline V gene are MNHEY and SVGAGI. V lost 1 base, J lost 1 base, and 7 bases lay in between. The chain's CDR3 is CASSYLGQNTEAFF. CDR3 in DNA: TGTGCCAGCAGTTACTTGGGACAGAACACTGAAGCTTTCTTT.

This chain connects TRBV6-2 or TRBV6-3 to TRBJ2-7; D is ambiguous. This CDR3 has 13 residues. Between the trimmed V and J ends, which lost 4 bases and 6 bases, there was a span of 13 bases. CDR1 and CDR2 from the germline V gene are MNHEY and SVGEGT. The CDR3 sequence: CASSFSSSGEQYF. CDR3 bases: TGTGCCAGCAGTTTTTCTAGTTCGGGCGAGCAGTACTTC.

The CDR3 nucleotides are TGTGCCAGCAGCCAGAACGGGCCCCGCTATGGCTACACCTTC. Translated: CASSQNGPRYGYTF. The chain joins TRBV14 to TRBJ1-2, with D unresolved. CDR1 and CDR2 (germline): SGHDN, FVKESK. CDR3 length: 14 residues. Trimming cost V 3 bases and J 4 bases, with 12 bases left between them.

The genes are TRBV7-3 and TRBJ2-7, with D perhaps TRBD1 or TRBD2 (5 bases each). CDR1 is SGHTA, CDR2 FQGTGA, per germline. V lost 4 bases and J lost 6, with 16 bases in between. The CDR3 length is 14 residues. The CDR3 DNA follows: TGTGCCAGCAGCTCATCCGGGACCACAGGCGAGCAGTACTTC. It codes for CASSSSGTTGEQYF.

Only one count was recorded for this clone. The V call is TRBV6-5, the J call TRBJ1-2; TRBD1 aligns across 7 bases. The CDR3 is 16 residues long. Germline assignment: CDR1 MNHEY and CDR2 SVGAGI. Unmatched junction bases numbered 8, after V lost 0 bases and J lost 4 bases. CDR3 nucleotides: TGTGCCAGCAGTTACTCGTCTAGGACAGGCTCCTATGGCTACACCTTC. Translation: CASSYSSRTGSYGYTF.

This clone showed up just once. V gene TRBV6-2 or TRBV6-3 combines with J gene TRBJ2-7; TRBD1 or TRBD2 may be the D gene (5 bases each). In germline, CDR1 is MNHEY, CDR2 SVGEGT. Between the trimmed V and J ends, which lost 0 bases and 5 bases, there was a span of 11 bases. CDR3 length equals 14 residues. Here the CDR3 reads CASSYSYSGHEQYF. The CDR3 DNA reads TGTGCCAGCAGTTACTCGTATTCGGGACACGAGCAGTACTTC.

The chain employs TRBV19 and TRBJ2-1, with TRBD1 identical over 9 bases. The CDR3 has 16 amino acids. V trimming: 4 bases; J trimming: 2 bases; junction bases outside the gene matches: 6. The germline V gene has CDR1 LNHDA and CDR2 SQIVND (reference sequence). The CDR3 DNA reads TGTGCCAGTAGTAAAACCGGGACAGGGACCTACAATGAGCAGTTCTTC. Encoded protein: CASSKTGTGTYNEQFF.

The chain employs TRBV28 and TRBJ2-5, with D possibly TRBD2 on 6 matching bases. The V gene lost 4 bases and the J gene lost 0 bases, with 15 bases spanning the gap. The germline CDR1 and CDR2 sequences are MDHEN and SYDVKM. The CDR3 covers 16 residues. The CDR3 DNA reads as TGTGCCAGCAGTTCAGCGGCACGGGGGTACCAAGAGACCCAGTACTTC. Its translation is CASSSAARGYQETQYF.

The V call is TRBV15, the J call TRBJ2-1, with D tentatively TRBD1 (6 bases). The CDR3 has 15 residues. Between the trimmed V and J ends, which lost 2 bases and 6 bases, there was a span of 14 bases. The germline V gene encodes CDR1 LNHNV and CDR2 YYDKDF (reference sequence). In DNA form, the CDR3 reads TGTGCCACCAGCAGAAAACAGGGTAGAGGCAATGAGCAGTTCTTC. It encodes CATSRKQGRGNEQFF.

The V gene is TRBV6-2 or TRBV6-3, the J gene TRBJ2-7; 12 bases map to TRBD1. The CDR3 covers 15 residues. The germline gives CDR1 MNHEY, CDR2 SVGEGT. J lost 5 bases, V lost 6 bases, and 8 bases had no gene match. This CDR3 reads CASSASGTGGDEQYF. In nucleotides, the CDR3 is TGTGCCAGCAGCGCCTCCGGGACAGGGGGCGACGAGCAGTACTTC.

V gene TRBV6-5 combines with J gene TRBJ1-6; D remains unclear. The CDR3 consists of 12 residues. V was clipped by 6 bases and J by 9 bases, with 9 bases between them. Germline lookup yields CDR1 MNHEY and CDR2 SVGAGI. CDR3 loop: CASSPGSSPLHF. CDR3 coding DNA: TGTGCCAGCAGCCCCGGATCTTCACCCCTCCACTTT.